A single sample is the source of the 7 T cell receptor beta chains below, sequenced in a study of cytomegalovirus exposure and HLA in healthy donors. Researchers ran the PCR with 60 Vbeta and 13 Jbeta primers. The assay was immunoSEQ multiplex PCR, and TCRdb's table has in-frame clones only and misses some. The table counts 200,000 or so clones; roughly 0.7% lies in the top ten. Input material: PBMCs. The receptor set was obtained from a boy aged 5 to 17 in good health and CMV-seronegative.

The chain uses TRBV18 and TRBJ2-3; D gene unclear. The germline V gene encodes CDR1 KGHSH and CDR2 LQKENI. V was clipped by 2 bases and J by 6 bases, with 12 bases between them. This CDR3 contains 14 residues. Here the CDR3 DNA reads TGTGCCAGCTCACCAATGAGGTTAGATGATACGCAGTATTTT. Its translation: CASSPMRLDDTQYF.

Concerning this clone itself: Relative to the germline gene, one junction end is altered; a read error may explain this. This chain links TRBV29-1 with TRBJ2-7; tentative D call: TRBD2 (6 bases). The CDR3 has 13 amino acids. The germline gives CDR1 SQVTM, CDR2 ANQGSEA. The CDR3 region has the DNA TGCAGCGTCGAAGGGACGGGGGTGCACGAGCAGTACTTC. Translating gives CSVEGTGVHEQYF.

V and J are TRBV19 and TRBJ2-7; 8 bases are a match to TRBD1. This CDR3 region has 14 residues. V was pared by 4 bases and J by 0 bases, with 2 bases of the junction left unmatched. CDR1 is LNHDA, CDR2 SQIVND, per germline (reference sequence). CDR3 nucleotide sequence: TGTGCCAGTAGTACTACAGGGGGCTCCTACGAGCAGTACTTC. Its protein is CASSTTGGSYEQYF.

The rearrangement links TRBV7-9 to TRBJ1-1; D is perhaps TRBD1 (5 bases). This CDR3 is 15 amino acids long. V was clipped by 1 base and J by 3 bases, with 12 bases between them. CDR1 and CDR2 from the germline V gene are SEHNR and FQNEAQ (reference sequence). The CDR3 coding sequence is TGTGCCAGCAGCTTAGGGGGGGTTGGATACACTGAAGCTTTCTTT. Its protein product is CASSLGGVGYTEAFF. Based on the CDR3 plus reference TRBV7-9 and TRBJ1-1, the full variable domain is DTGVSQNPRHKITKRGQNVTFRCDPISEHNRLYWYRQTLGQGPEFLTYFQNEAQLEKSRLLSDRFSAERPKGSFSTLEIQRTEQGDSAMYLCASSLGGVGYTEAFFGQGTRLTVV.

This chain links TRBV5-1 with TRBJ1-2; 8 positions match TRBD1. V dropped 4 bases and J dropped 0; count of bases not matched to a gene: 5. The germline gives CDR1 SGHRS, CDR2 YFSETQ. The CDR3 totals 15 residues. CDR3 coding DNA: TGCGCCAGCAGCCTGATGACAGGGGCTAACTATGGCTACACCTTC. Amino acids: CASSLMTGANYGYTF.

The chain links TRBV7-2 to TRBJ2-1, with a possible D match to TRBD1 (6 bases). The CDR3 covers 14 residues. The germline V gene encodes CDR1 SGHTA and CDR2 FQGNSA. Trimming removed 4 bases from V and 7 bases from J, with 14 bases in between. For the CDR3, the DNA is TGTGCCAGCAGCTCCAGCCGGGACAATAATGAGCAGTTCTTC. Translating gives CASSSSRDNNEQFF.

The V call is TRBV6-6, the J call TRBJ1-1, with D maybe TRBD1 (6 bases). Germline V lookup: CDR1 MNHNY, CDR2 SVGAGI (reference sequence). Trimming removed 7 bases from V and 5 bases from J, with 11 bases in between. The CDR3 consists of 12 residues. CDR3 DNA sequence: TGTGCCAGCATACAGGGTTCAACTGAAGCTTTCTTT. Residues: CASIQGSTEAFF.